The rows below give T cell receptor beta chains drawn from one sample of a study of blood T cell repertoires in COVID-19. Data came from immunoSEQ multiplex PCR; TCRdb stores just in-frame clones and leaves some out. Counted here are 250,000 to 300,000 clones, roughly 85% occurring once; the ten biggest clones make up 4.5% to 5.5%. The specimen was peripheral blood. The receptors shown here come from a man between 45 and 60 years old with active or convalescent COVID-19. Each CDR3 is given with its conserved first and last residue.

V	J	CDR3
TRBV19	TRBJ2-5	CASRTTRGGKTQYF
TRBV29-1	TRBJ2-3	CSVSIRAYDTQYF
TRBV5-1	TRBJ2-1	CASSSSGSVSYNEQFF
TRBV19	TRBJ1-1	CASSFGQGGTEAFF
TRBV4-1	TRBJ2-3	CASSQKEVPTDTQYF
TRBV14	TRBJ1-4	CASSQDVGQSHEKLFF
TRBV6-5	TRBJ2-3	CASRDRGSGTQYF
TRBV18	TRBJ2-7	CASSPGGGVWEQYF
TRBV4-1	TRBJ2-2	CASSQVYTSVFAGELFF
TRBV5-1	TRBJ2-7	CASSLEAGGLGEQYF
TRBV4-3	TRBJ2-7	CASSQDILGGYEQYF
TRBV6-5	TRBJ2-4	CASGSPGENIQYF
TRBV7-8	TRBJ2-1	CASSLGVGKSYEQFF
TRBV27	TRBJ1-2	CASSLGTGGARGYTF
TRBV7-9	TRBJ1-1	CASSPGHRSEAFF
TRBV19	TRBJ2-3	CASRREYGFDTQYF
TRBV6-5	TRBJ1-2	CASIPVETGTDGYTF
TRBV4-1	TRBJ2-1	CASSQARTGGPNEQFF
TRBV28	TRBJ1-4	CAIAGQVGEKLFF
TRBV5-4	TRBJ2-1	CASSPRQGISGQFF